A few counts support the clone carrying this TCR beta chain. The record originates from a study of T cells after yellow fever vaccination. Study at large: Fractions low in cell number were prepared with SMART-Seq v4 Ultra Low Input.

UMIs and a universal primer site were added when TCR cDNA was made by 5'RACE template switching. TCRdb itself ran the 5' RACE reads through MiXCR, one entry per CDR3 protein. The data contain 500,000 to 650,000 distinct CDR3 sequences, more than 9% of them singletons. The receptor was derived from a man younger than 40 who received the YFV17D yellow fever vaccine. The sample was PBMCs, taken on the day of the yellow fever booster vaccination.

As DNA, the CDR3 is TGTGCCAGCAGTCTACTAACAGGGGGCGCTGGCTACACCTTC. Its translation: CASSLLTGGAGYTF. The V call is TRBV27, the J call TRBJ1-2; TRBD1 agrees at 9 bases. This CDR3 is 14 amino acids long. Germline V gene lookup returns CDR1 MNHEY and CDR2 SMNVEV (reference sequence). J lost 7 bases, V lost 5 bases, and 8 bases had no gene match.